This paragraph reports one TCR beta chain. The source of the sample is a study of blood T cell repertoires in COVID-19. Background on the study: Collection of acute and convalescent COVID-19 samples took place in the United States, Italy and Spain.

Trimming took off 1 base at V and 6 bases at J, with 13 bases between the two ends. Looked up from germline, CDR1 is SEHNR and CDR2 is FQNEAQ (reference sequence). The CDR3 covers 15 residues. Per the study methods: Reference gene primers were amplified, and this amplification served to estimate nucleated cell counts. TCRdb's copy holds only in-frame clones and misses some; the assay was immunoSEQ multiplex PCR. From that table come the V and J calls and clone size; the DNA was used to work out D and trimming. The data hold roughly 53,000 clones, with around four fifths observed a single time. The chain combines TRBV7-9 with TRBJ2-1, with D possibly TRBD2 on 5 matching bases. The sequenced sample was peripheral blood. The receptor was isolated from a man aged 45 to 65 with acute or convalescent COVID-19. As DNA, the CDR3 is TGTGCCAGCAGCTTAGAATTAGCGTCTCTCAATGAGCAGTTCTTC. Translation gives CASSLELASLNEQFF.